The clone carrying this T cell receptor beta chain was found a few times. The antigen is unknown. This record comes from a study of T cell repertoires in cytomegalovirus infection. Overall study: CMV epitopes, recently identified HLA-C-restricted and well-studied HLA-B-restricted, were used. Public TCR beta signatures indicated both CMV infection and matching HLA type.

TCRdb redid the calling of the reads with MiXCR, one entry per CDR3 protein. The sample lists 250,000 to 400,000 distinct CDR3 sequences; roughly 25% were seen once. CDR1 and CDR2 (germline): SGHTA, FQGNSA. Trimming took off 5 bases at V and 4 bases at J, with 18 bases between the two ends. CDR3 length equals 16 residues. Whole-study results and caveats: The response measured ex vivo was dominated by TCR beta clonotypes (HLA-C-restricted and CMV-specific). People with CMV and the relevant HLA were identified by cumulative public TCR beta family frequency.

The sample consisted of cultured PBMCs, taken from culture after CMV antigen stimulation. The receptor was isolated from a human donor in good health (CMV status not recorded). Some clones in this sample may be carry-over from other donors' samples. J is TRBJ1-3 and V is TRBV7-2; no definite D call. CDR3 DNA: TGTGCCAGCAGCACCCGCCGTCGTCCGGGCGGAAACACCATATATTTT. Residues: CASSTRRRPGGNTIYF.